This TCR beta chain originates from a study of shared clonotypes between healthy human individuals. The germline gives CDR1 SEHNR, CDR2 FQNEAQ (reference sequence). V gave up 8 bases and J gave up 2 bases, with 21 bases separating them. There are 17 residues in the CDR3. Replicate PCRs for sorted subsets used about 200 ng DNA; this equaled tens of thousands of T cell genomes. Generated by immunoSEQ multiplex PCR, the TCRdb table keeps only in-frame clones and is missing some. Here the sample spans 2,100,000 or so clones, nearly 97% being singletons. This clone has only one observation. The source is a man between 18 and 35 years old in good health. The gene calls are TRBV7-9 and TRBJ2-2; D is possibly TRBD2 (6 bases). Material for sequencing was naive CD4+ T cells sorted from blood. The sample's subset: CD45RA+ positively selected. The CDR3 protein is CASGGILSVGNTGELFF. DNA of the CDR3: TGTGCCAGCGGGGGGATTCTATCCGTGGGAAACACCGGGGAGCTGTTTTTT. The full variable domain, completed using reference TRBV7-9 and TRBJ2-2, is DTGVSQNPRHKITKRGQNVTFRCDPISEHNRLYWYRQTLGQGPEFLTYFQNEAQLEKSRLLSDRFSAERPKGSFSTLEIQRTEQGDSAMYLCASGGILSVGNTGELFFGEGSRLTVL.